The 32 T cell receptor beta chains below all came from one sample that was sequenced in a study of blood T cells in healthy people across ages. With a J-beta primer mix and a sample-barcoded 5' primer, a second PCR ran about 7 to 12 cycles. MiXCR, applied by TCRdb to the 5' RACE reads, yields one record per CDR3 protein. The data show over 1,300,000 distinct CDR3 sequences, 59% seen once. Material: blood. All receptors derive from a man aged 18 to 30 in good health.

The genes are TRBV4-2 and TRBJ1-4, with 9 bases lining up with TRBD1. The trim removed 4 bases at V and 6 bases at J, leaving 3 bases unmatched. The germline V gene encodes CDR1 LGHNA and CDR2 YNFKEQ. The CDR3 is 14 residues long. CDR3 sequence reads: CASSPWDRDEKLFF. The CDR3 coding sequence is TGTGCCAGCAGCCCCTGGGACAGGGATGAAAAACTGTTTTTT.

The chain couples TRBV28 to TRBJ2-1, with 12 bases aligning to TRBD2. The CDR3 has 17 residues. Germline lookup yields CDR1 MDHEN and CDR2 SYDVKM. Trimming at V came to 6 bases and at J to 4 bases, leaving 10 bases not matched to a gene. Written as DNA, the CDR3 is TGTGCCAGCAGACATCCAACTAGCGGGGGGTTTTACAATGAGCAGTTCTTC. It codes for CASRHPTSGGFYNEQFF.

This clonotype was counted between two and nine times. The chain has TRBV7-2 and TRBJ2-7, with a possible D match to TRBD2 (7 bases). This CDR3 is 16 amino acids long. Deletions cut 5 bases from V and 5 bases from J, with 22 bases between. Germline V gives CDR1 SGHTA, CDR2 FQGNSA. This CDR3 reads CASSLEGGANTHEQYF. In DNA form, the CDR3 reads TGTGCCAGCAGCCTCGAGGGGGGGGCGAATACCCACGAGCAGTACTTC.

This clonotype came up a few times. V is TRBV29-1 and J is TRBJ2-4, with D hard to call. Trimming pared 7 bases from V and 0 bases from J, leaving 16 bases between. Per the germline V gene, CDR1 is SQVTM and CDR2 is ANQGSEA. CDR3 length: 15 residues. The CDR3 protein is CSALGPGIAKNIQYF. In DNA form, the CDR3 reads TGCAGCGCTTTGGGCCCTGGGATAGCCAAAAACATTCAGTACTTC. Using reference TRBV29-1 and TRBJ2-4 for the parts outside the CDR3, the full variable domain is SAVISQKPSRDICQRGTSLTIQCQVDSQVTMMFWYRQQPGQSLTLIATANQGSEATYESGFVIDKFPISRPNLTFSTLTVSNMSPEDSSIYLCSALGPGIAKNIQYFGAGTRLSVL.

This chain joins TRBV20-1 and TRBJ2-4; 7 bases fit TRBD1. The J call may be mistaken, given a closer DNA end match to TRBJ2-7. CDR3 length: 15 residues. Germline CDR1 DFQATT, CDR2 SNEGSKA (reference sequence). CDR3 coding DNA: TGCAGTGCTAGTTCCTCCTCGGGACAGTTTTACGAGCAGTACTTC. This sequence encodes CSASSSSGQFYEQYF.

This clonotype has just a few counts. CDR3: CASSNNEETQYF. CDR3 sequence (DNA): TGCGCCAGCAGCAACAACGAGGAGACCCAGTACTTC. J is TRBJ2-5 and V is TRBV4-1; the D is unclear. V lost 5 bases and J 5 bases, leaving 9 bases between the germline ends. The CDR3 covers 12 residues. CDR1 and CDR2 (germline): MGHRA, YSYEKL.

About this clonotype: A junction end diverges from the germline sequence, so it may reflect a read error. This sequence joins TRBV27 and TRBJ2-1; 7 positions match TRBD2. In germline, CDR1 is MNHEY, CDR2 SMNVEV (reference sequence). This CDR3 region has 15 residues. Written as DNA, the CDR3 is TGCGCCAGCAGTCCCCTTCGGGAGGAAAAAAATGAGCAGTTCTTC. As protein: CASSPLREEKNEQFF.

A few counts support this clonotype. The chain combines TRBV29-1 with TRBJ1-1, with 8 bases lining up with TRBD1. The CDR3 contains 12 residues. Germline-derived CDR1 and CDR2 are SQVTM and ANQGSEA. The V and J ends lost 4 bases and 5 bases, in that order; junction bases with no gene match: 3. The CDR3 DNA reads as TGCAGCGTTGGGACAGGGAAAACTGAAGCTTTCTTT. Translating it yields CSVGTGKTEAFF.

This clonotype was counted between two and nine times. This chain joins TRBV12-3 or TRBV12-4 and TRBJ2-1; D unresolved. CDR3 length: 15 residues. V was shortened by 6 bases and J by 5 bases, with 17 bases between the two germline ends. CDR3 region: CASRPDPSSNNEQFF. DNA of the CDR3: TGTGCCAGCAGGCCTGATCCCTCTTCCAACAATGAGCAGTTCTTC.

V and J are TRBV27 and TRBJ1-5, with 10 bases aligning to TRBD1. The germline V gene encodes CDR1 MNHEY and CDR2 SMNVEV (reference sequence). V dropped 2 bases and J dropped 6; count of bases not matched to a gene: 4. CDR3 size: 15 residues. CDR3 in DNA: TGTGCCAGCAGTTTACAGGGACAGGGGTTTCAGCCCCAGCATTTT. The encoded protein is CASSLQGQGFQPQHF.

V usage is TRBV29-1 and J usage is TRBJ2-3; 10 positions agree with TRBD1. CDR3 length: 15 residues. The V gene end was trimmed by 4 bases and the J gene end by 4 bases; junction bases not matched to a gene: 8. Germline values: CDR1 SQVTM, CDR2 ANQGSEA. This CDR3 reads CSVVPGQGFPDTQYF. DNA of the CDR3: TGCAGCGTTGTACCGGGACAGGGGTTCCCAGATACGCAGTATTTT.

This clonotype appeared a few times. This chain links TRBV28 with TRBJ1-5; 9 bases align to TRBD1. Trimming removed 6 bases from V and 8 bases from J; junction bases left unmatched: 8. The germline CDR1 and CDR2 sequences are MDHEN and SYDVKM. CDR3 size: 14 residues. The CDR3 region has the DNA TGTGCCAGCAGCCTGGGACAGGGAAACAAGCCCCAGCATTTT. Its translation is CASSLGQGNKPQHF.

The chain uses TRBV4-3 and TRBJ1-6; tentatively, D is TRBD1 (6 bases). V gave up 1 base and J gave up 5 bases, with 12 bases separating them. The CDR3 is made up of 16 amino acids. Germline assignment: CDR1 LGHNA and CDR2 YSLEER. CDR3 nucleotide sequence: TGCGCCAGCAGCCAAGTATTACGACAGGATAATTCACCCCTCCACTTT. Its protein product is CASSQVLRQDNSPLHF.

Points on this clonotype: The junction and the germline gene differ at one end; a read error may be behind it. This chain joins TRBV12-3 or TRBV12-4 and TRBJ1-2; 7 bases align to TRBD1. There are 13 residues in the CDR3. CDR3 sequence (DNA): TGTACCAGCAGTCATGGGACAGTCCATGGCTACACCTTC. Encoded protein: CTSSHGTVHGYTF.

CDR3 DNA sequence: TGTGCCAGCAGTCGGGTGGGTAGTTCCTACGAGCAGTACTTC. Its protein product is CASSRVGSSYEQYF. This sequence joins TRBV27 and TRBJ2-7; D not certain. This CDR3 spans 14 amino acids. V shed 5 bases and J shed 1 base, with 12 bases lying between them. Germline CDR1 reads MNHEY; CDR2 reads SMNVEV (reference sequence).

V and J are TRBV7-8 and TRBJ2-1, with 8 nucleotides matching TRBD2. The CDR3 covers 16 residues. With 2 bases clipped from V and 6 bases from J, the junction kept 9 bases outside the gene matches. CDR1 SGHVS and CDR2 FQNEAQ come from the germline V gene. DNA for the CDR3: TGTGCCAGCAGCTTATTGGCGGGAGGCAACCTCAATGAGCAGTTCTTC. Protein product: CASSLLAGGNLNEQFF.

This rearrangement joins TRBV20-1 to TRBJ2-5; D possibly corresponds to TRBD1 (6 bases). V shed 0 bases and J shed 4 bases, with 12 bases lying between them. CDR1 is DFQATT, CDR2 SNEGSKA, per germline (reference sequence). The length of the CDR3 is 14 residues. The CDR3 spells CSARDAAGVETQYF. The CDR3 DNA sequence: TGCAGTGCTAGAGATGCGGCAGGGGTAGAGACCCAGTACTTC.

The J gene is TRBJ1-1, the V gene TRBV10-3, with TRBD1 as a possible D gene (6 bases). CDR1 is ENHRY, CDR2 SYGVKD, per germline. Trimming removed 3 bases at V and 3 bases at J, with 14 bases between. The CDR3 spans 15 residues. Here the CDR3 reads CAISDRGRGYTEAFF. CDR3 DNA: TGTGCCATCAGTGACAGGGGAAGGGGCTACACTGAAGCTTTCTTT.

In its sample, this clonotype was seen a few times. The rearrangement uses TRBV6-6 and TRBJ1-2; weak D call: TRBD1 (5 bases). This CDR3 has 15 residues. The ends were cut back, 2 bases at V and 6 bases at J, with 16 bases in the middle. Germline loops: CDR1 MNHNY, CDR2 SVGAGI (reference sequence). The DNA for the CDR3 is TGTGCCAGCAGTTACGTCGGGGGGGACGCCCATGGCTACACCTTC. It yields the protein CASSYVGGDAHGYTF.

CDR3 protein: CASSVNSDHYGYTF. CDR3 DNA sequence: TGTGCCAGCAGTGTTAACTCCGACCACTATGGCTACACCTTC. The J gene is TRBJ1-2, the V gene TRBV27; no definite D call. The V and J ends lost 5 bases and 3 bases respectively, with 13 bases between them. This CDR3 spans 14 amino acids. Germline V lookup: CDR1 MNHEY, CDR2 SMNVEV (reference sequence).

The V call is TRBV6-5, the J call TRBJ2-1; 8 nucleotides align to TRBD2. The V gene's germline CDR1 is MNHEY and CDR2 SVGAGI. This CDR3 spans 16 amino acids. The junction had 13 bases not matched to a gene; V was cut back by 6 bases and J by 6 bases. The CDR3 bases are TGTGCCAGCAGCCCCCGACTAGCGCAACGGAGCAATGAGCAGTTCTTC. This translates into CASSPRLAQRSNEQFF.

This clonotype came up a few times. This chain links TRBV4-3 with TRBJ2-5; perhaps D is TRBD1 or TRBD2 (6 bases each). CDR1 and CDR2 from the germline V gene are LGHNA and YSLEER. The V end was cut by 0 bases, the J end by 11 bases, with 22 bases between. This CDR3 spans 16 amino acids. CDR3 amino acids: CASSQDWGLGAREQYF. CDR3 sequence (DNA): TGCGCCAGCAGCCAAGATTGGGGACTGGGGGCTCGGGAGCAGTACTTC.

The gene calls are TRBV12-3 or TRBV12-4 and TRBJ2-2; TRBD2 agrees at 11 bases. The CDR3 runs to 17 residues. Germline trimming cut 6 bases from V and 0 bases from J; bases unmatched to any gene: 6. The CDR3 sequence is CASSLSSGRANTGELFF. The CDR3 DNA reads TGTGCCAGCAGCCTTAGTAGCGGGAGGGCGAACACCGGGGAGCTGTTTTTT.

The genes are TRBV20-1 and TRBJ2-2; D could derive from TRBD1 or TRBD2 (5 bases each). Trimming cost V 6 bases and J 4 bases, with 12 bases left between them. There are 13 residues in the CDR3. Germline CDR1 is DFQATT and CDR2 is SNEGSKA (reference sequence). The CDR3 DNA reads TGCAGTGCAAGGGACGGTAGCACCGGGGAGCTGTTTTTT. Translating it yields CSARDGSTGELFF.

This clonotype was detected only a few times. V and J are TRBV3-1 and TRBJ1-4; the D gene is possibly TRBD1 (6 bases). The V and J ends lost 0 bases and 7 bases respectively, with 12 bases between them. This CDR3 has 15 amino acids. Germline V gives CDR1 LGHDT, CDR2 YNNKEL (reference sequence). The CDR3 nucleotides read TGTGCCAGCAGCCAAGATTCCGGGGGCGTTGAAAAACTGTTTTTT. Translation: CASSQDSGGVEKLFF.

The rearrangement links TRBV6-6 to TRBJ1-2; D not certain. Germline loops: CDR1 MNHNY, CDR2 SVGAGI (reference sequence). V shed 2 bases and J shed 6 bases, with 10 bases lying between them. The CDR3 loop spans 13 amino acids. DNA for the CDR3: TGTGCCAGCAGTTACAGAGGGAACGATGGCTACACCTTC. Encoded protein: CASSYRGNDGYTF.

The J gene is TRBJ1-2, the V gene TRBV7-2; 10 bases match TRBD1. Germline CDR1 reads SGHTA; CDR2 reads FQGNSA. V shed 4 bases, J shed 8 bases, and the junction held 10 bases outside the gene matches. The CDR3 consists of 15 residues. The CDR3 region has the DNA TGTGCCAGCAGCTCCGACAGGGGGCGTGGGACCGGCTACACCTTC. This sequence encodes CASSSDRGRGTGYTF.

The chain's CDR3 is CASSEQGDRYTF. The CDR3 coding sequence is TGTGCCAGCAGCGAACAGGGGGATCGCTACACCTTC. The chain recombines TRBV11-2 with TRBJ1-2, with 8 bases matching TRBD1. The CDR3 loop spans 12 amino acids. Losses at the gene ends were 5 bases for V and 9 bases for J; bases not matched to a gene: 5. The germline CDR1 and CDR2 sequences are SGHAT and FQNNGV.

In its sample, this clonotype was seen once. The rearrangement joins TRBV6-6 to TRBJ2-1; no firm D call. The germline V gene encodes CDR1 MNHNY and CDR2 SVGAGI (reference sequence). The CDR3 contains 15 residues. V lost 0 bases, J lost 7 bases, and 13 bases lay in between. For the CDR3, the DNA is TGTGCCAGCAGTTACTCGATGATGGGTGGGAATGAGCAGTTCTTC. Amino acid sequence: CASSYSMMGGNEQFF.

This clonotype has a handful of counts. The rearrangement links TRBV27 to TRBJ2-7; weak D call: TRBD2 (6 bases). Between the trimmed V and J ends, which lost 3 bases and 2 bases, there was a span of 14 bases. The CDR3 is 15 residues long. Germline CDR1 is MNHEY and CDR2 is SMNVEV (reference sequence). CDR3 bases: TGTGCCAGCAGTTTGGAGGGGACGCTACCCTACGAGCAGTACTTC. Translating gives CASSLEGTLPYEQYF.

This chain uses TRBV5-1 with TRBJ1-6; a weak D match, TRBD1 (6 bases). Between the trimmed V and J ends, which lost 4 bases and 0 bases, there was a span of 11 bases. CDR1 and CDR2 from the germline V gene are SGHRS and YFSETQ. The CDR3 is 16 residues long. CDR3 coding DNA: TGCGCCAGCAGCCCTACCAGGGGCTCCTATAATTCACCCCTCCACTTT. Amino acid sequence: CASSPTRGSYNSPLHF. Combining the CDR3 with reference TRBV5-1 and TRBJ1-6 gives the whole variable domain KAGVTQTPRYLIKTRGQQVTLSCSPISGHRSVSWYQQTPGQGLQFLFEYFSETQRNKGNFPGRFSGRQFSNSRSEMNVSTLELGDSALYLCASSPTRGSYNSPLHFGNGTRLTVT.

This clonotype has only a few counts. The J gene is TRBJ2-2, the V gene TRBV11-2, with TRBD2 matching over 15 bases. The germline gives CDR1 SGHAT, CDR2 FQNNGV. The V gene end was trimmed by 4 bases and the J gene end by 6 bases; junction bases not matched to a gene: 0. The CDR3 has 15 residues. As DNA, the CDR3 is TGTGCCAGCAGCTGGACTAGCGGGGGGGCCGGGGAGCTGTTTTTT. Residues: CASSWTSGGAGELFF.